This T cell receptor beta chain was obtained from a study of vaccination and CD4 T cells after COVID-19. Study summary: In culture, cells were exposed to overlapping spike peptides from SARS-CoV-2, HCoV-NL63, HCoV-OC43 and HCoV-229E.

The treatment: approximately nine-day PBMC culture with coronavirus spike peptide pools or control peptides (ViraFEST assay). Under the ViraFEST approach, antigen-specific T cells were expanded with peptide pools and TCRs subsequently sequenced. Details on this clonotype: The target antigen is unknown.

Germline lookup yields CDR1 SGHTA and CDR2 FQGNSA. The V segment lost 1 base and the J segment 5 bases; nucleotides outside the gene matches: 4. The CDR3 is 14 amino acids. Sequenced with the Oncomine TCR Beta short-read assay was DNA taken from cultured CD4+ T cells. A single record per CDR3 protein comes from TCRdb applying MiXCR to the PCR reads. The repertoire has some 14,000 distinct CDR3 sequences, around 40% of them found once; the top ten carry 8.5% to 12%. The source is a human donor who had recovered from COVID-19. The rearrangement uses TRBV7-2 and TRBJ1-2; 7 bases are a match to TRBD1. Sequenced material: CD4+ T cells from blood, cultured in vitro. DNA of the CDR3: TGTGCCAGCAGCTTAGTCGGCAGGGGGTATGGCTACACCTTC. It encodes CASSLVGRGYGYTF.